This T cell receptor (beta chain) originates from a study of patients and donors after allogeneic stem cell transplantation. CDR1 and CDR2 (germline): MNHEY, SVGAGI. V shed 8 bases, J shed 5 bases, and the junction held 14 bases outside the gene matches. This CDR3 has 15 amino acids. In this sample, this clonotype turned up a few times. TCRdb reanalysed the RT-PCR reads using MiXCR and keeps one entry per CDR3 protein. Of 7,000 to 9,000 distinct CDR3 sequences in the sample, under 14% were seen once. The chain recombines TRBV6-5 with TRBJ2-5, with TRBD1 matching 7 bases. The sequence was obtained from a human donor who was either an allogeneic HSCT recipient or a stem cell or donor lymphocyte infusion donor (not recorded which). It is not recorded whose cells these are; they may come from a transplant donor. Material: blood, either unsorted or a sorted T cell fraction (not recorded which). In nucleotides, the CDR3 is TGTGCCAGCTCTCTCGAAAGGGGGCGTTGGGAGACCCAGTACTTC. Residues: CASSLERGRWETQYF.